This TCR beta chain was sequenced in a study of T cell changes during pregnancy in multiple sclerosis. Only in-frame clones appear in the TCRdb table, and some are missing; sequencing was by immunoSEQ multiplex PCR. Here the sample spans more than 85,000 clones, around 93% being singletons. V gave up 5 bases and J gave up 6 bases, with 15 bases separating them. Germline CDR1 is LNHDA and CDR2 is SQIVND (reference sequence). The CDR3 length is 14 residues. Sequences were derived from peripheral blood, sampled in the third trimester of pregnancy. This chain uses TRBV19 with TRBJ2-3; D is possibly TRBD1 (6 bases). The origin of this receptor is a female donor in good health, enrolled as a control in a pregnancy study. The CDR3 is CASSPQGLVDTQYF. Written as DNA, the CDR3 is TGTGCCAGTAGTCCCCAGGGGCTGGTGGATACGCAGTATTTT.